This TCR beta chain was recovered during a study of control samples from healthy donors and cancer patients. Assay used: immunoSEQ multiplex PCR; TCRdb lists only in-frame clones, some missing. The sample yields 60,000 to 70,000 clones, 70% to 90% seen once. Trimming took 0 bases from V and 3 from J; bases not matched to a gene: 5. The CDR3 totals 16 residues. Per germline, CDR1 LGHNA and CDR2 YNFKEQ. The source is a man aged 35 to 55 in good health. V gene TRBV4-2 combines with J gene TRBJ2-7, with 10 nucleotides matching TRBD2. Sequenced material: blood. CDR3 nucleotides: TGTGCCAGCAGCCAAGACATAGCGGGAGGATACTACGAGCAGTACTTC. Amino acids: CASSQDIAGGYYEQYF.